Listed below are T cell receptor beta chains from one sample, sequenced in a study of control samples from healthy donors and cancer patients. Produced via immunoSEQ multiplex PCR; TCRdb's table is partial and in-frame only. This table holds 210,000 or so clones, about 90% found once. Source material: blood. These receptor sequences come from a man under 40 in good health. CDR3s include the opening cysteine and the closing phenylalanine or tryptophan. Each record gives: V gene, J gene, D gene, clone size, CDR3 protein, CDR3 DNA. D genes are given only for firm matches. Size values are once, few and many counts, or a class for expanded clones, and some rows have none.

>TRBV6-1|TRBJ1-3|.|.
CASSDGGAVIYF
TGTGCCAGCAGTGATGGGGGCGCGGTCATATATTTT
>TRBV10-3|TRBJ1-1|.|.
CAISELVNTEAFF
TGTGCCATCAGTGAGTTGGTGAACACTGAAGCTTTCTTT
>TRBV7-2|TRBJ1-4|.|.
CASSLNPTNEKLFF
TGTGCCAGCAGCCTCAACCCCACTAATGAAAAACTGTTTTTT
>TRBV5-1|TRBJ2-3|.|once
CASSWSLPRDTQYF
TGCGCCAGCAGCTGGAGTCTTCCCCGAGATACGCAGTATTTT
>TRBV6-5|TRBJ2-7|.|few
CASWAVGSYEQYF
TGTGCCAGCTGGGCAGTGGGCTCCTACGAGCAGTACTTC
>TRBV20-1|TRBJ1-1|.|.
CSADKGQLAFF
TGCAGTGCCGATAAAGGACAGTTGGCTTTCTTT
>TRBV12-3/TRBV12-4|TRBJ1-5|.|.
CASSREGQPQHF
TGTGCCAGCAGCCGGGAGGGCCAGCCCCAGCATTTT
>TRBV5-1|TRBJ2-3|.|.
CASSLSGLPTDTQYF
TGCGCCAGCAGCTTGTCCGGACTACCCACAGATACGCAGTATTTT
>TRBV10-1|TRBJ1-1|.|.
CASSEELLTEAFF
TGCGCCAGCAGTGAAGAACTCCTGACTGAAGCTTTCTTT
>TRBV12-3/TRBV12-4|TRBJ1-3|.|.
CASSLAMEGTIYF
TGTGCCAGCAGTTTAGCCATGGAAGGCACCATATATTTT
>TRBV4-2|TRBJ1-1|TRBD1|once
CASSPGQGVAEAFF
TGTGCCAGCAGCCCCGGACAGGGTGTCGCTGAAGCTTTCTTT
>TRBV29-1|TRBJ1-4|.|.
CSGRGGFSNEKLFF
TGCAGCGGTCGCGGGGGCTTCAGTAATGAAAAACTGTTTTTT
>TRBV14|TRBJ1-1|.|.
CASSQVLLRDLNTEAFF
TGTGCCAGCAGCCAAGTGCTTCTCCGGGACTTGAACACTGAAGCTTTCTTT
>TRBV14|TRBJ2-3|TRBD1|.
CASSQSGTGSTSTDTQYF
TGTGCCAGCAGCCAATCTGGGACAGGGAGTACTAGCACAGATACGCAGTATTTT
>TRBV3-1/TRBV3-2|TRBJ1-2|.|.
CASRESVGGRSGYGYTF
TGTGCCAGCAGAGAGTCAGTCGGGGGGAGGAGCGGCTATGGCTACACCTTC
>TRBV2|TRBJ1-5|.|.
CASSPEGQPQHF
TGTGCCAGCAGTCCCGAGGGTCAGCCCCAGCATTTT
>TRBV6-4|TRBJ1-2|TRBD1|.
CASSDSTGGYGYTF
TGTGCCAGCAGTGACTCGACAGGGGGCTATGGCTACACCTTC
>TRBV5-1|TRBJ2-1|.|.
CASSLASSYNEQFF
TGCGCCAGCAGCTTGGCCTCGTCCTACAATGAGCAGTTCTTC
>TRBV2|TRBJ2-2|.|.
CASSDNLGVKIGTGELFF
TGTGCCAGCAGTGATAACTTGGGTGTAAAAATAGGCACCGGGGAGCTGTTTTTT
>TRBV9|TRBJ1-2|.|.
CASSVVTGGAGYTF
TGTGCCAGCAGCGTAGTAACGGGGGGCGCCGGCTACACCTTC